One sample yielded the 17 T cell receptor beta chains listed below, sequenced in a study of T cell responses to AZD1222 COVID-19 vaccine. Generated by immunoSEQ multiplex PCR, the TCRdb table keeps only in-frame clones and is missing some. The sample carries some 160,000 clones, more than 85% recorded once. Sequenced here: peripheral blood, sampled on day 0 of AZD1222 vaccination. All receptors come from an adult in good health.

This rearrangement joins TRBV18 to TRBJ1-5, with a weak D call TRBD1 (6 bases). Germline V gene sequence: CDR1 KGHSH, CDR2 LQKENI. The CDR3 length is 14 residues. V dropped 2 bases and J dropped 4 bases, with 9 bases sitting between them. CDR3 coding DNA: TGTGCCAGCTCACCATGGGGGCCGAATCAGCCCCAGCATTTT. Its translation: CASSPWGPNQPQHF.

This chain connects TRBV3-1 (or the pseudogene TRBV3-2) to TRBJ2-1, with 8 bases fitting TRBD1. The J segment lost 5 bases and the V segment lost 0 bases, leaving 6 bases of the junction unmatched. CDR1 LGHDT and CDR2 YNNKEL come from the germline V gene (reference sequence). The CDR3 sequence is 16 residues long. CDR3 residues: CASSQEAQGANNEQFF. The CDR3, as DNA: TGTGCCAGCAGCCAAGAAGCCCAGGGGGCGAACAATGAGCAGTTCTTC.

The chain links TRBV6-4 to TRBJ1-6; TRBD1 aligns across 7 bases. Germline assignment: CDR1 MRHNA and CDR2 SNTAGT. CDR3 length: 14 residues. Trimming at V came to 6 bases and at J to 7 bases, leaving 6 bases not matched to a gene. The CDR3 sequence is CASSPGTVNSPLHF. CDR3 nucleotides: TGTGCCAGCAGCCCAGGGACAGTCAATTCACCCCTCCACTTT.

This chain joins TRBV30 and TRBJ2-7; possible D gene TRBD2, 6 bases. The CDR3 sequence is 12 residues long. CDR1 and CDR2 from the germline V gene are GTSNPN and SVGIG (reference sequence). The germline V and J ends were trimmed by 8 bases and 2 bases, with 13 bases remaining between them. This chain's CDR3 is CALGPGAYEQYF. The CDR3 region has the DNA TGTGCCCTGGGTCCGGGAGCCTACGAGCAGTACTTC.

The genes are TRBV24-1 and TRBJ2-2, with D perhaps matching TRBD1 or TRBD2 (5 bases each). Germline V gives CDR1 KGHDR, CDR2 SFDVKD. The CDR3 loop spans 16 amino acids. Trimming removed 3 bases from V and 2 bases from J, with 12 bases in between. The CDR3 nucleotides read TGTGCCACCAGTGATCTGGGGACGGAAAACACCGGGGAGCTGTTTTTT. Translation: CATSDLGTENTGELFF.

J is TRBJ2-5 and V is TRBV5-1, with no clear D. This CDR3 is 15 amino acids long. CDR1 is SGHRS, CDR2 YFSETQ, per germline. V lost 1 base and J 4 bases, leaving 14 bases between the germline ends. CDR3 bases: TGCGCCAGCAGCTTGTCCGGCAGATTGGGAGAGACCCAGTACTTC. Its protein is CASSLSGRLGETQYF.

The rearrangement uses TRBV18 and TRBJ2-1, with D possibly matching TRBD1 (6 bases). V lost 6 bases, J lost 2 bases, and 17 bases lay in between. The germline CDR1 and CDR2 sequences are KGHSH and LQKENI. The CDR3 covers 16 residues. CDR3 nucleotide sequence: TGTGCCAGCTCTCGGAATACCGGGACAACCTACAATGAGCAGTTCTTC. It codes for CASSRNTGTTYNEQFF. Full variable domain (missing parts from reference TRBV18 and TRBJ2-1): NAGVMQNPRHLVRRRGQEARLRCSPMKGHSHVYWYRQLPEEGLKFMVYLQKENIIDESGMPKERFSAEFPKEGPSILRIQQVVRGDSAAYFCASSRNTGTTYNEQFFGPGTRLTVL.

This chain connects TRBV5-1 to TRBJ1-2, with D tentatively TRBD1 (5 bases). V lost 4 bases and J lost 0, with 10 bases in between. CDR3 length: 14 residues. Germline V gives CDR1 SGHRS, CDR2 YFSETQ. Written as DNA, the CDR3 is TGCGCCAGCAGCCGGGACGGTACTAACTATGGCTACACCTTC. It is translated as CASSRDGTNYGYTF.

The CDR3 nucleotides read TGTGCCAGCAGTCTCGGACTCGAATACAATGAGCAGTTCTTC. Translated: CASSLGLEYNEQFF. The chain links TRBV6-2 or TRBV6-3 to TRBJ2-1, with a weak D call TRBD2 (5 bases). The CDR3 is made up of 14 amino acids. Trimming left V 5 bases short and J 4 bases short, with 12 bases between. The germline V gene has CDR1 MNHEY and CDR2 SVGEGT.

This clone has just one count. This sequence joins TRBV5-6 and TRBJ1-1; 7 nucleotides align to TRBD1. The germline CDR1 and CDR2 sequences are SGHDT and YYEEEE. The CDR3 covers 14 residues. The V segment lost 2 bases and the J segment 7 bases; nucleotides outside the gene matches: 8. For the CDR3, the DNA is TGTGCCAGCAGCTTACCTGGGACAGCAATTGAAGCTTTCTTT. Translating it yields CASSLPGTAIEAFF.

The chain joins TRBV4-1 to TRBJ2-1; D may be TRBD1 or TRBD2 (5 bases each). Trimming left V 4 bases short and J 1 base short, with 14 bases between. The CDR3 extends over 16 amino acids. The germline V gene has CDR1 MGHRA and CDR2 YSYEKL. The CDR3 coding sequence is TGCGCCAGCAGCCGGGACGAGGCAGGGTCCTACAATGAGCAGTTCTTC. Encoded protein: CASSRDEAGSYNEQFF.

The genes are TRBV7-3 and TRBJ2-3; TRBD1 might be the D (7 bases). V lost 4 bases and J lost 5, with 13 bases in between. Germline values: CDR1 SGHTA, CDR2 FQGTGA. The CDR3 is made up of 14 amino acids. In DNA form, the CDR3 reads TGTGCCAGCAGCTCCAGGGGGGCTGGAGATACGCAGTATTTT. Its translation: CASSSRGAGDTQYF.

The gene calls are TRBV10-2 and TRBJ2-1, with 7 positions matching TRBD1. The junction had 5 bases not matched to a gene; V was cut back by 0 bases and J by 3 bases. Per the germline V gene, CDR1 is WSHSY and CDR2 is SAAADI. The CDR3 sequence is 16 residues long. The DNA for the CDR3 is TGCGCCAGCAGTGAGTCTTTTGGGACAGTCTACAATGAGCAGTTCTTC. Translated: CASSESFGTVYNEQFF.

The rearrangement joins TRBV4-1 to TRBJ2-3; 8 bases align to TRBD2. J was trimmed by 0 bases and V by 5 bases; bases with no gene match: 7. Per the germline V gene, CDR1 is MGHRA and CDR2 is YSYEKL. This CDR3 is 16 amino acids long. The CDR3 DNA reads as TGCGCCAGCAGCGCTCACACGGGGGGGAGCACAGATACGCAGTATTTT. It yields the protein CASSAHTGGSTDTQYF.

The chain links TRBV5-1 to TRBJ2-5, with TRBD1 matching 7 bases. With V trimmed by 4 bases and J by 0 bases, 3 bases remained unmatched. The germline V gene has CDR1 SGHRS and CDR2 YFSETQ. The CDR3 is 14 residues long. The CDR3, as DNA: TGCGCCAGCAGCCCTGGGACAGACCAAGAGACCCAGTACTTC. It encodes CASSPGTDQETQYF.

The genes are TRBV29-1 and TRBJ2-3; TRBD2 is a possible D gene (5 bases). Between the trimmed V and J ends, which lost 1 base and 2 bases, there was a span of 13 bases. Germline CDR1 SQVTM, CDR2 ANQGSEA. This CDR3 region has 15 residues. CDR3 in amino acids: CSVEVLAPITDTQYF. The CDR3 bases are TGCAGCGTTGAAGTTTTAGCGCCAATCACAGATACGCAGTATTTT.

This sequence joins TRBV6-5 and TRBJ1-1, with D perhaps matching TRBD1 (6 bases). The CDR3 covers 13 residues. V was trimmed by 6 bases and J by 1 base, leaving 9 bases between them. CDR1 MNHEY and CDR2 SVGAGI come from the germline V gene. The CDR3 sequence: CASSQGQNTEAFF. The CDR3 DNA reads TGTGCCAGCAGCCAGGGACAGAACACTGAAGCTTTCTTT.